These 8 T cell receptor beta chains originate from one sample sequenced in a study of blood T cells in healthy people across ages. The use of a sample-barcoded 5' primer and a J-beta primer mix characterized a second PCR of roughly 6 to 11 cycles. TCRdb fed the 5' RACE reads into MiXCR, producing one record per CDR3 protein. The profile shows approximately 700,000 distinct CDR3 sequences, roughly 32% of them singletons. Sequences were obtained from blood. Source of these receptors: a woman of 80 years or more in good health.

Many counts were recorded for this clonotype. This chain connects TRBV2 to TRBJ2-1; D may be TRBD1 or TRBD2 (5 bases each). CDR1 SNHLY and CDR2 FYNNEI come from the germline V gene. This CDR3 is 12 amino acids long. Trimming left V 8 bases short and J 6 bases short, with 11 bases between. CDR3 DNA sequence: TGTGCCAGCCGGGATGGGGGCAATGAGCAGTTCTTC. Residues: CASRDGGNEQFF.

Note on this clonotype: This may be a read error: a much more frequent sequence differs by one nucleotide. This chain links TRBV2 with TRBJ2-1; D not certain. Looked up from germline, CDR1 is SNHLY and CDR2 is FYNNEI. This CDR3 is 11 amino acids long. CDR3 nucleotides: TGTGCTTCAACAGTGCGATACGAGCAGTTCTTC. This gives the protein CASTVRYEQFF.

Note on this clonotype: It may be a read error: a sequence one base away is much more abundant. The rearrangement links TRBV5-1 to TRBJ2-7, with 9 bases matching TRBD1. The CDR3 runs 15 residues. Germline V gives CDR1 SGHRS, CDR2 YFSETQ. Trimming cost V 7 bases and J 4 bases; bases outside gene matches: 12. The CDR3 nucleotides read TGCGCCAGCCGTCCTCCGGGACAGGGTTGTTACGAGCAGTACTTC. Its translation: CASRPPGQGCYEQYF.

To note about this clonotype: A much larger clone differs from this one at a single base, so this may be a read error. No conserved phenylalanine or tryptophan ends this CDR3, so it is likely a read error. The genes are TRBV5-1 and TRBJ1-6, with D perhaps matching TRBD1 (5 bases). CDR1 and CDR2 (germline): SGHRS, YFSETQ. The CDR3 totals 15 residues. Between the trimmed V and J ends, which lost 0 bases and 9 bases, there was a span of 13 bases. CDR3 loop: CASSLAGSGGSPLHV. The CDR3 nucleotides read TGCGCCAGCAGCTTGGCGGGCTCGGGGGGTTCACCCCTCCACGTT.

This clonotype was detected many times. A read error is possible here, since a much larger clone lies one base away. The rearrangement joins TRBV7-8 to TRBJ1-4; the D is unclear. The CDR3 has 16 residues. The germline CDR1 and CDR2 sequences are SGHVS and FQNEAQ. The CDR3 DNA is TGTGCCAGCAGCCCGCGTAGAGCCGCAACTAATGAAAAACGGTTTTTT. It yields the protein CASSPRRAATNEKRFF.

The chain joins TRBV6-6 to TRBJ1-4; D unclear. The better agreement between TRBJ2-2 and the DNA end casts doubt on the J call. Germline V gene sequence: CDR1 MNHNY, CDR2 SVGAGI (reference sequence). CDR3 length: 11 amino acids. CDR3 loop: CASRNGQELFF. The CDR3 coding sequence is TGTGCCAGCAGGAATGGGCAGGAGCTGTTTTTT.

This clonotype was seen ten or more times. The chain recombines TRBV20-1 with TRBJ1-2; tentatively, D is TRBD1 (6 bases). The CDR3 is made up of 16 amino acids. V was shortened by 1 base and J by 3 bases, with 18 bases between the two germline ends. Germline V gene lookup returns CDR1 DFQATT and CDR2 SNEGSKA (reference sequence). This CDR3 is CSARGDGTFRDYGYTF. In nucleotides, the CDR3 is TGCAGTGCTAGAGGGGATGGGACATTTAGAGACTATGGCTACACCTTC.

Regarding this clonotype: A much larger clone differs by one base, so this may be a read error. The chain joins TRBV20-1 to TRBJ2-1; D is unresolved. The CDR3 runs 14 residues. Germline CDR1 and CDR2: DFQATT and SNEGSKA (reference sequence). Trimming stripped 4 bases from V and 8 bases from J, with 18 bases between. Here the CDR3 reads CSAKALVSFHEQFF. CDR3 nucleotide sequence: TGCAGTGCTAAGGCCCTGGTTAGTTTCCATGAGCAGTTCTTC.